This TCR beta chain was recovered during a study of shared clonotypes between healthy human individuals (dated by TCRdb to about 2020). Some background on the complete study: The cohort comprised a couple of women and a few men aged 18 to 49 years. Blood TCR repertoires of about 5 healthy adults were deeply sequenced to estimate repertoire size and the extent of clonotype sharing between individuals. Different laboratories and diverse techniques were used to prepare libraries and sequence TCR repertoires, to increase sequencing depth and limit assay-specific biases. For each donor, CD4 naive and CD4 memory were each given three plates, CD8 naive was given two plates, and CD8 memory was given one plate. Between about 0.9 and 9 billion PBMCs per donor were obtained by leukapheresis.

Based on the germline V gene, the CDR1 and CDR2 sequences are SGHVS and FNYEAQ. Relative to germline, V is missing 5 bases and J is missing 1 base, with 6 bases of the junction outside any gene match. The CDR3 holds 15 amino acids from the cysteine to the phenylalanine. The retained sequence is limited to the CDR3, 45 bases, with the frame set at the first base. What the research found in general, with its limitations: Approximately 5% of naive CD4, 3.5% of naive CD8, about 2.5% of memory CD4, and about 0.4% of memory CD8 clonotypes were shared across four donors. Estimated clonotype richness was generally larger for naive than for memory subsets. Pairwise subsampling led to the expectation that sequencing depth would affect the degree of clonotype sharing among donors. Rarefaction of sorted-subset datasets indicated incomplete sequencing despite the large sequencing depth. Because the study included a small number of donors, the genetic and exposure-history diversity represented was limited. Compared with non-shared clonotypes, clonotypes shared by all four sorted-subset donors had higher generation probabilities. Sampling was restricted to blood, and TCR repertoires in tissue are likely to differ from TCR repertoires in blood.

Of note for this clone: The clone's antigen remains unknown. Within one base of it there is no much larger clone, and no base qualities were kept.

Using the deep immunoSEQ assay, multiplex PCR amplified TCR CDR3 regions from genomic DNA. Genomic DNA extracted from each cell subset was distributed evenly over all wells of several immunoSEQ 96-well plates, and each plate served as one replicate. Each replicate PCR for sorted subsets received 200 ng genomic DNA, equal to roughly 33,000 T cell genomes. Purified libraries were measured with a Qubit 3.0 fluorometer, size-checked on a Bioanalyzer 2100, and measured again with the KAPA Library Quantification kit. Every immunoSEQ 96-well plate was sequenced on a separate single-read 150-cycle Illumina NextSeq 550 flow cell. The authors' analysis ran thus. Because only junctional sequences without quality scores were contained in the immunoSEQ output, filtering matching that applied to full-length reads could not be performed. Sequences were annotated with PyIR, a Python wrapper for IgBLAST v1.9, and V/J genes and CDR3 were assigned using IMGT germline references. Reads were filtered out if the reads had weak V/J assignments (E-value above 1e-6), no CDR3, stop codons, out-of-frame junctions, or ambiguous translated residues. V3J clonotypes were defined by identical inferred V gene, J gene, and CDR3 amino acid sequence. Percentage overlap between repertoires was calculated by dividing the number of shared unique clonotypes by the size of the smaller repertoire. Three approaches were used to assess repertoire richness: RTK rarefaction, the Chao1 estimator, and Recon v2.1 estimates of unobserved clonotypes. Generation probabilities were computed with OLGA for all TCRbeta clonotypes obtained by the gDNA method from several donors. Imported from immuneACCESS, the table was reduced by TCRdb to in-frame sequences with V and J called. These copies leave out some clones; in studies compared against another copy, an unresolved V gene accounts for under half, and the cause of the remainder is not known. That table gives V, J and clone size, and the DNA gave D and trimming. Counted in this sample were 2 million to 2.5 million clones; 85% to 95% of them appeared once. About 1.8% of the sample is taken by the ten largest.

CD8 naive samples were CD45RO-negative cells positively selected for CCR7, giving a CD45RA+CCR7+ population that excluded TemRA cells. Healthy HIV-negative adults with no recently reported acute infections or vaccinations were included as donors. Only Caucasian adults living in Nashville, Tennessee, USA were represented among the donors. After blood collection by leukapheresis, PBMCs were isolated using Ficoll-Histopaque density gradient centrifugation and then cryopreserved in the vapor phase of liquid nitrogen. Analytical flow cytometry was used to check the purity and quantity of every magnetically sorted T cell population. Genomic DNA was isolated from each sorted fraction and quantified by UV absorbance on a Nanodrop 2000c.

The V and J genes are TRBV7-6 and TRBJ2-3; 7 bases in between match TRBD1. The receptor comes from a man between 18 and 35 years old in good health. Some clones in this sample may be carry-over from other donors' samples. Sequenced sample: naive CD8+ T cells from PBMCs. The cell subset or site label here, explained by the study, means: CD45RA+CCR7+. The nucleotide sequence is given as TGTGCCAGCAGCCCCCGGACAGGAGGCACAGATACGCAGTATTTT. It translates as CASSPRTGGTDTQYF.